Listed below are T cell receptor beta chains from one sample, sequenced in a study of blood T cell repertoires in COVID-19. Data came from immunoSEQ multiplex PCR; TCRdb stores just in-frame clones and leaves some out. The repertoire holds 30,000 to 35,000 clones, approximately 89% seen once, with approximately 47% in the top ten. Sequenced input: peripheral blood. These TCRs come from a human donor in a cohort sampled during active COVID-19. The CDR3 runs from the conserved cysteine through the conserved F or W. A D gene is named only where the DNA matches it firmly. Size values are once, few and many counts, or a class for expanded clones, and some rows have none.

CDR3nt: TGTGCCAGCAAACGTAGCGTCACCCATGAGCAGTTCTTC
CDR3aa: CASKRSVTHEQFF
v_gene: TRBV6-5
j_gene: TRBJ2-1
len: 13
abundance: .
d_gene: .

CDR3nt: TGTGCCAGCAGCCGCCGGGACAGCAACCGAGGAAACACCATATATTTT
CDR3aa: CASSRRDSNRGNTIYF
v_gene: TRBV6-2/TRBV6-3
j_gene: TRBJ1-3
len: 16
abundance: .
d_gene: TRBD1

CDR3nt: TGTGCCAGCAGCAGAGCCTACGAGCAGTACTTC
CDR3aa: CASSRAYEQYF
v_gene: TRBV6-2/TRBV6-3
j_gene: TRBJ2-7
len: 11
abundance: .
d_gene: .

CDR3nt: TGTGCCAGCAGGAGGACAGCTATCGGCGGGGAGCTGTTTTTT
CDR3aa: CASRRTAIGGELFF
v_gene: TRBV2
j_gene: TRBJ2-2
len: 14
abundance: .
d_gene: .

CDR3nt: TGTGCCAGCAGCTTTAAGGGAGGGGGCACAGATACGCAGTATTTT
CDR3aa: CASSFKGGGTDTQYF
v_gene: TRBV5-4
j_gene: TRBJ2-3
len: 15
abundance: .
d_gene: TRBD2

CDR3nt: TGTGCCAGCAGTATTACTAGCGGGACAAATGAGCAGTTCTTC
CDR3aa: CASSITSGTNEQFF
v_gene: TRBV6-5
j_gene: TRBJ2-1
len: 14
abundance: once
d_gene: TRBD2

CDR3nt: TGTGCCAGCAGCCCCGGACAGGGGATGGTAGATACGCAGTATTTT
CDR3aa: CASSPGQGMVDTQYF
v_gene: TRBV7-3
j_gene: TRBJ2-3
len: 15
abundance: .
d_gene: TRBD1

CDR3nt: TGCAGCGTTGGCTTTGGGACAGGGGTCGAGCAGTACTTC
CDR3aa: CSVGFGTGVEQYF
v_gene: TRBV29-1
j_gene: TRBJ2-7
len: 13
abundance: .
d_gene: TRBD1

CDR3nt: TGTGCCAGCGCCCGGGGACTAGCGGACAATGAGCAGTTCTTC
CDR3aa: CASARGLADNEQFF
v_gene: TRBV6-5
j_gene: TRBJ2-1
len: 14
abundance: few
d_gene: TRBD2

CDR3nt: TGTGCCAGCTCAGCTACTGACTATTCTAAAGGACAGACTAATTCACCCCTCCACTTT
CDR3aa: CASSATDYSKGQTNSPLHF
v_gene: TRBV18
j_gene: TRBJ1-6
len: 19
abundance: .
d_gene: .

CDR3nt: TGTGCCAGCAGTTTAGGTTCGGGACAGCCCCAGCATTTT
CDR3aa: CASSLGSGQPQHF
v_gene: TRBV12-3/TRBV12-4
j_gene: TRBJ1-5
len: 13
abundance: .
d_gene: .

CDR3nt: TGTGCCAGCAGTTATTACAGGGGACACACTGAAGCTTTCTTT
CDR3aa: CASSYYRGHTEAFF
v_gene: TRBV27
j_gene: TRBJ1-1
len: 14
abundance: .
d_gene: TRBD1

CDR3nt: TGCGCCAGCAGAGGACTAGCGGGGGAGCAAGAGACCCAGTACTTC
CDR3aa: CASRGLAGEQETQYF
v_gene: TRBV10-1
j_gene: TRBJ2-5
len: 15
abundance: .
d_gene: TRBD2

CDR3nt: TGCGCCAGCAGTTATAGCGGCGATGGAGCCTACGAGCAGTACTTC
CDR3aa: CASSYSGDGAYEQYF
v_gene: TRBV5-1
j_gene: TRBJ2-7
len: 15
abundance: .
d_gene: .

CDR3nt: TGCGCCAGCAGCTTGGAAGATGACAACATCTACGAGCAGTACTTC
CDR3aa: CASSLEDDNIYEQYF
v_gene: TRBV5-1
j_gene: TRBJ2-7
len: 15
abundance: once
d_gene: .

CDR3nt: TGTGCCAGCAGCCCCAGGGGCAGTATTTACTCTGGGGCCAACGTCCTGACTTTC
CDR3aa: CASSPRGSIYSGANVLTF
v_gene: TRBV7-3
j_gene: TRBJ2-6
len: 18
abundance: .
d_gene: .

CDR3nt: TGTGCCAGCAGCCCTTTAACAGGGAACACTAACTATGGCTACACCTTC
CDR3aa: CASSPLTGNTNYGYTF
v_gene: TRBV5-6
j_gene: TRBJ1-2
len: 16
abundance: .
d_gene: .

CDR3nt: TGCAGCGTTGGGACAAGACACCAAGAGACCCAGTACTTC
CDR3aa: CSVGTRHQETQYF
v_gene: TRBV29-1
j_gene: TRBJ2-5
len: 13
abundance: .
d_gene: .

CDR3nt: TGCGCCAGTTCCACAGGGGGCTTGGGTGAGCAGTACTTC
CDR3aa: CASSTGGLGEQYF
v_gene: TRBV10-1
j_gene: TRBJ2-7
len: 13
abundance: few
d_gene: TRBD1

CDR3nt: TGTGCCATCAGTGTACACCTCAGAGGGGGGGGTGAAGCTTTCTTT
CDR3aa: CAISVHLRGGGEAFF
v_gene: TRBV10-3
j_gene: TRBJ1-1
len: 15
abundance: .
d_gene: .

CDR3nt: TGTGCCGCGTTAGGAGCGGGGGGCTCCTACAATGAGCAGTTCTTC
CDR3aa: CAALGAGGSYNEQFF
v_gene: TRBV28
j_gene: TRBJ2-1
len: 15
abundance: .
d_gene: TRBD2

CDR3nt: TGTGCCAGCAGAACACAGGGCGGTGGAAACACCATATATTTT
CDR3aa: CASRTQGGGNTIYF
v_gene: TRBV7-8
j_gene: TRBJ1-3
len: 14
abundance: few
d_gene: .

CDR3nt: TGTGCCAGCAGTTCCAGGGACAGACTCAATCAGCCCCAGCATTTT
CDR3aa: CASSSRDRLNQPQHF
v_gene: TRBV6-2/TRBV6-3
j_gene: TRBJ1-5
len: 15
abundance: .
d_gene: TRBD1

CDR3nt: TGCGCCAGCAGCCAATTAGGGACAGGTGGCAATCAGCCCCAGCATTTT
CDR3aa: CASSQLGTGGNQPQHF
v_gene: TRBV4-1
j_gene: TRBJ1-5
len: 16
abundance: .
d_gene: TRBD1

CDR3nt: TGTGCCAGCACCTTAGCAGATACGCAGTATTTT
CDR3aa: CASTLADTQYF
v_gene: TRBV2
j_gene: TRBJ2-3
len: 11
abundance: .
d_gene: .

CDR3nt: TGTGCCAGCAGCGGGACAGGGGGTGCTCAGCCCCAGCATTTT
CDR3aa: CASSGTGGAQPQHF
v_gene: TRBV6-5
j_gene: TRBJ1-5
len: 14
abundance: .
d_gene: TRBD1

CDR3nt: TGTGCCAGCATGGTGGCAGGGAGGGAGACCCAGTACTTC
CDR3aa: CASMVAGRETQYF
v_gene: TRBV25-1
j_gene: TRBJ2-5
len: 13
abundance: .
d_gene: .

CDR3nt: TGTGCCAGCAGCGTTCCCCTTCCGCGGGGCGATGAGCAGTTCTTC
CDR3aa: CASSVPLPRGDEQFF
v_gene: TRBV9
j_gene: TRBJ2-1
len: 15
abundance: .
d_gene: .

CDR3nt: TGTGCCAGCAGCGTTGGGACAGGGTTTGGCTACACCTTC
CDR3aa: CASSVGTGFGYTF
v_gene: TRBV28
j_gene: TRBJ1-2
len: 13
abundance: .
d_gene: TRBD1

CDR3nt: TGTGCCAGTAGTCCCCAAGGACAGGCGGGCGAGCAGTACTTC
CDR3aa: CASSPQGQAGEQYF
v_gene: TRBV19
j_gene: TRBJ2-7
len: 14
abundance: once
d_gene: TRBD1

CDR3nt: TGTGCCAGCAGCTCACCCAAGGCCGGCAGGGCGGACGAGCAGTACTTC
CDR3aa: CASSSPKAGRADEQYF
v_gene: TRBV5-4
j_gene: TRBJ2-7
len: 16
abundance: .
d_gene: .

CDR3nt: TGTGCCAGCAGTCCGACTAGCGGGGGAAAGGGTGAGCAGTTCTTC
CDR3aa: CASSPTSGGKGEQFF
v_gene: TRBV28
j_gene: TRBJ2-1
len: 15
abundance: .
d_gene: TRBD2

CDR3nt: TGTGCCAGCAGTCCGACATGGAACTACGAGCAGTACTTC
CDR3aa: CASSPTWNYEQYF
v_gene: TRBV27
j_gene: TRBJ2-7
len: 13
abundance: .
d_gene: .

CDR3nt: TGTGCCAGCTCACTGGGACAGGGGACTGAAGCTTTCTTT
CDR3aa: CASSLGQGTEAFF
v_gene: TRBV18
j_gene: TRBJ1-1
len: 13
abundance: .
d_gene: TRBD1

CDR3nt: TGTGCCAGCAGCCAAGGAGACGGGGGGCCCAAGTACTTC
CDR3aa: CASSQGDGGPKYF
v_gene: TRBV3-1/TRBV3-2
j_gene: TRBJ2-4
len: 13
abundance: once
d_gene: .

CDR3nt: TGTGCCAGCATACCAGGGGGTTTAACTGAAGCTTTCTTT
CDR3aa: CASIPGGLTEAFF
v_gene: TRBV28
j_gene: TRBJ1-1
len: 13
abundance: .
d_gene: TRBD1

CDR3nt: TGTGCCAGCAGTGAAACTAGCGGGGGGGAGTGGCAGTTCTTC
CDR3aa: CASSETSGGEWQFF
v_gene: TRBV2
j_gene: TRBJ2-1
len: 14
abundance: .
d_gene: TRBD2

CDR3nt: TGTGCCAGCAGCTTTAACAGGGTGGATGAAAAACTGTTTTTT
CDR3aa: CASSFNRVDEKLFF
v_gene: TRBV7-9
j_gene: TRBJ1-4
len: 14
abundance: few
d_gene: .

CDR3nt: TGTGCCAGCAGCCATATGGGACTAGCGGGGACCTACGAGCAGTACTTC
CDR3aa: CASSHMGLAGTYEQYF
v_gene: TRBV3-1/TRBV3-2
j_gene: TRBJ2-7
len: 16
abundance: .
d_gene: TRBD2

CDR3nt: TGTGCCAGCAGTCTAAGGGGTGCCTACGAGCAGTACTTC
CDR3aa: CASSLRGAYEQYF
v_gene: TRBV21-1
j_gene: TRBJ2-7
len: 13
abundance: .
d_gene: .

CDR3nt: TGCGCCAGCAGCTTGGAAACGGGACAGGGTAACACCATATATTTT
CDR3aa: CASSLETGQGNTIYF
v_gene: TRBV5-1
j_gene: TRBJ1-3
len: 15
abundance: .
d_gene: TRBD1

CDR3nt: TGTGCCAGCAGCTTAGCAGGGACAGGGGGCGCCCATACGCAGTATTTT
CDR3aa: CASSLAGTGGAHTQYF
v_gene: TRBV7-2
j_gene: TRBJ2-3
len: 16
abundance: .
d_gene: TRBD1

CDR3nt: TGTGCCAGCAGCCAAGGCAACCCTATTGAGCATCAGCCCCAGCATTTT
CDR3aa: CASSQGNPIEHQPQHF
v_gene: TRBV3-1/TRBV3-2
j_gene: TRBJ1-5
len: 16
abundance: once
d_gene: .

CDR3nt: TGTGCCAGCAGGATAATGGACGGGGGGAAAGCTTTCTTT
CDR3aa: CASRIMDGGKAFF
v_gene: TRBV12-3/TRBV12-4
j_gene: TRBJ1-1
len: 13
abundance: .
d_gene: .

CDR3nt: TGTGCCAGCAGGCCGAGGACAGGGGAAGGTAGCACTGAAGCTTTCTTT
CDR3aa: CASRPRTGEGSTEAFF
v_gene: TRBV6-6
j_gene: TRBJ1-1
len: 16
abundance: .
d_gene: TRBD1

CDR3nt: TGTGCCAGCAGCCCTTTAGCGGGGCCAACCCCGGGGGAGCTGTTTTTT
CDR3aa: CASSPLAGPTPGELFF
v_gene: TRBV5-4
j_gene: TRBJ2-2
len: 16
abundance: .
d_gene: TRBD2